Following are 15 T cell receptor beta chains from one sample sequenced in a study of T cell repertoires in cytomegalovirus infection. TCRdb reanalysed the reads using MiXCR and keeps one entry per CDR3 protein. The data contain approximately 500,000 distinct CDR3 sequences, 16% of them seen just once; the ten biggest clones take up roughly 25%. The sequenced sample was CD8+ T cells from PBMCs. The receptors originated from a human donor in good health (CMV status not recorded). Some clones in this sample may be carry-over from other donors' samples.

This clonotype was counted between two and nine times. This rearrangement joins TRBV4-2 to TRBJ2-7; perhaps TRBD2 as D (5 bases). Trimming pared 0 bases from V and 2 bases from J, leaving 14 bases between. This CDR3 has 16 residues. Germline values: CDR1 LGHNA, CDR2 YNFKEQ. CDR3 bases: TGTGCCAGCAGCCAAGAAGAAGTAGCGCGTACCTACGAGCAGTACTTC. This translates into CASSQEEVARTYEQYF.

The chain uses TRBV23-1 and TRBJ2-7; tentatively, D is TRBD1 (6 bases). TRBV23-1 is assigned to the ORF class and has an uncertain function. With 1 base removed from V and 1 base from J, the gap between germline ends came to 17 bases. This CDR3 has 17 residues. CDR3: CASSQYKVPDSSYEQYF. CDR3 bases: TGCGCCAGCAGTCAATATAAAGTCCCGGACAGTTCCTACGAGCAGTACTTC.

This clonotype occurred a few times. The J gene is TRBJ2-2, the V gene TRBV19, with D perhaps matching TRBD1 (6 bases). V lost 3 bases, J lost 2 bases, and 7 bases lay in between. The germline V gene encodes CDR1 LNHDA and CDR2 SQIVND (reference sequence). The CDR3 loop spans 14 amino acids. CDR3 sequence (DNA): TGTGCCAGTAGTATGGACAGTAACACCGGGGAGCTGTTTTTT. As protein: CASSMDSNTGELFF. Based on the CDR3 plus reference TRBV19 and TRBJ2-2, the full variable domain is DGGITQSPKYLFRKEGQNVTLSCEQNLNHDAMYWYRQDPGQGLRLIYYSQIVNDFQKGDIAEGYSVSREKKESFPLTVTSAQKNPTAFYLCASSMDSNTGELFFGEGSRLTVL.

The count of this clonotype is one. The chain combines TRBV27 with TRBJ2-7; perhaps TRBD2 as D (6 bases). Per the germline V gene, CDR1 is MNHEY and CDR2 is SMNVEV (reference sequence). V was cut by 9 bases and J by 0 bases, with 12 bases left in between. The CDR3 sequence is 13 residues long. This CDR3 is CASKWGDSYEQYF. CDR3 sequence (DNA): TGTGCCAGTAAATGGGGGGACTCCTACGAGCAGTACTTC.

Regarding this clonotype: A read error may produce the germline difference seen at one junction end. CDR3 in DNA: TGTGCCTGGAGTGTGGGGGCCGCAGATATGCAGTATTTT. It is translated as CAWSVGAADMQYF. This chain uses TRBV30 with TRBJ2-3, with a weak D call TRBD1 (6 bases). This CDR3 is built from 13 residues. Germline CDR1 GTSNPN, CDR2 SVGIG (reference sequence).

The chain has TRBV5-6 and TRBJ1-2; 10 nucleotides match TRBD1. The V segment lost 5 bases and the J segment 4 bases; nucleotides outside the gene matches: 8. The CDR3 extends over 15 amino acids. From germline, CDR1 is SGHDT and CDR2 YYEEEE. CDR3 amino acids: CASRGTGERAYGYTF. The CDR3 nucleotides are TGTGCCAGCAGGGGGACAGGGGAGAGGGCCTATGGCTACACCTTC.

The chain has TRBV12-3 or TRBV12-4 and TRBJ2-7; a possible D gene is TRBD2 (6 bases). Trimming pared 3 bases from V and 3 bases from J, leaving 9 bases between. The CDR3 extends over 13 amino acids. The DNA of the CDR3 is TGTGCCAGCAGTTTCGGGAGCGACTACGAGCAGTACTTC. It translates to CASSFGSDYEQYF.

This clonotype appeared many times. This rearrangement joins TRBV5-1 to TRBJ1-1; D is uncertain. This CDR3 region has 15 residues. CDR1 is SGHRS, CDR2 YFSETQ, per germline. Deletions cut 1 base from V and 0 bases from J, with 10 bases between. The CDR3 loop reads CASSLTPEMNTEAFF. Here the CDR3 DNA reads TGCGCCAGCAGCTTGACGCCCGAGATGAACACTGAAGCTTTCTTT.

The chain recombines TRBV9 with TRBJ1-1, with D tentatively TRBD1 (5 bases). Germline CDR1 reads SGDLS; CDR2 reads YYNGEE. The CDR3 consists of 15 residues. Between the trimmed V and J ends, which lost 6 bases and 4 bases, there was a span of 19 bases. The CDR3 sequence: CASTTQVEGRTEAFF. CDR3 in DNA: TGTGCCAGCACCACCCAGGTAGAGGGGCGCACTGAAGCTTTCTTT.

Many counts were recorded for this clonotype. V and J are TRBV12-3 or TRBV12-4 and TRBJ2-1; D not certain. This CDR3 comprises 13 residues. V was clipped by 6 bases and J by 5 bases, with 11 bases between them. CDR3 DNA sequence: TGTGCCAGCAGCCCAATCCAAAACAATGAGCAGTTCTTC. This sequence encodes CASSPIQNNEQFF.

This clonotype was recorded many times. This sequence joins TRBV20-1 and TRBJ2-1, with a weak D call TRBD2 (5 bases). This CDR3 has 14 residues. Germline loops: CDR1 DFQATT, CDR2 SNEGSKA (reference sequence). V lost 7 bases and J 4 bases, leaving 17 bases between the germline ends. Written as DNA, the CDR3 is TGCAGTGTTATCCCCTTACTAGGTTACAATGAGCAGTTCTTC. This encodes CSVIPLLGYNEQFF.

This clonotype was recorded at least ten times. V usage is TRBV27 and J usage is TRBJ2-2; D is tentatively TRBD1 or TRBD2 (6 bases each). The CDR3 has 14 residues. The germline gives CDR1 MNHEY, CDR2 SMNVEV (reference sequence). Trimming stripped 7 bases from V and 5 bases from J, with 14 bases between. CDR3 sequence reads: CASMRGRRTGELFF. The CDR3 region has the DNA TGTGCCAGCATGAGGGGGAGGAGGACCGGGGAGCTGTTTTTT.

This clonotype was detected ten times or more. The chain has TRBV6-4 and TRBJ2-3; 9 bases map to TRBD2. V was pared by 2 bases and J by 2 bases, with 5 bases of the junction left unmatched. CDR1 MRHNA and CDR2 SNTAGT come from the germline V gene. The CDR3 length is 16 residues. CDR3 region: CASSDVAGGSTDTQYF. The CDR3 DNA follows: TGTGCCAGCAGTGACGTTGCGGGAGGGTCCACAGATACGCAGTATTTT.

CDR3: CASSVVGGVPDNEQFF. CDR3 nucleotide sequence: TGTGCCAGCAGCGTAGTGGGGGGAGTGCCCGACAATGAGCAGTTCTTC. The chain joins TRBV9 to TRBJ2-1; D may be TRBD2 (6 bases). Trimming cost V 0 bases and J 5 bases, with 15 bases left between them. The CDR3 sequence is 16 residues long. From germline, CDR1 is SGDLS and CDR2 YYNGEE. Full variable domain (missing parts from reference TRBV9 and TRBJ2-1): DSGVTQTPKHLITATGQRVTLRCSPRSGDLSVYWYQQSLDQGLQFLIQYYNGEERAKGNILERFSAQQFPDLHSELNLSSLELGDSALYFCASSVVGGVPDNEQFFGPGTRLTVL.

V usage is TRBV6-6 and J usage is TRBJ1-1, with TRBD1 as a possible D gene (5 bases). Germline V gene lookup returns CDR1 MNHNY and CDR2 SVGAGI (reference sequence). The CDR3 runs to 13 residues. Trimming removed 2 bases from V and 5 bases from J, with 9 bases in between. CDR3 region: CASSYAGATEAFF. CDR3 coding DNA: TGTGCCAGCAGTTACGCTGGGGCGACTGAAGCTTTCTTT.